The 20 T cell receptor beta chains presented below share a single source sample, sequenced in a study of graft-versus-host responses after intestinal transplantation. Using immunoSEQ multiplex PCR, the repertoire was profiled, and TCRdb retains in-frame clones only, with some absent. The table includes about 9,000 clones, about 30% detected once. Researchers placed roughly 200,000 CFSE-labeled responder cells in culture with roughly 200,000 irradiated, violet-dye-labeled stimulator cells. This specimen consisted of alloreactive CD8+ T cells from a mixed lymphocyte reaction culture, obtained before transplantation. Subset reported: CFSE-low proliferating T cells sorted from roughly six-day pre-transplant mixed lymphocyte reaction (GvH or HvG direction). The receptors were sampled from a human patient who was an organ donor for intestinal transplantation.

The CDR3 reads CASSKGHYGYTF. CDR3 coding DNA: TGTGCCAGCAGCAAAGGACACTATGGCTACACCTTC. The chain recombines TRBV21-1 with TRBJ1-2. TRBV21-1 counts as a pseudogene. This CDR3 is 12 amino acids long.

This clone is categorized as medium-sized. The chain uses TRBV6-1 and TRBJ2-2; no reliable D call. The CDR3 consists of 13 residues. Germline CDR1 and CDR2: MNHNS and SASEGT. Trimming pared 2 bases from V and 7 bases from J, leaving 8 bases between. The CDR3 DNA reads as TGTGCCAGCAGTGAAATGGGGAACGGGGAGCTGTTTTTT. Its protein is CASSEMGNGELFF.

This clone ranks as medium-sized (0.01 to 0.1%). The genes are TRBV27 and TRBJ2-7; D is unclear. The V end was cut by 8 bases, the J end by 3 bases, with 14 bases between. The CDR3 has 13 residues. CDR1 and CDR2 from the germline V gene are MNHEY and SMNVEV (reference sequence). The CDR3 spells CASGWGGDYEQYF. The CDR3 DNA reads TGTGCCAGCGGATGGGGTGGGGACTACGAGCAGTACTTC.

The genes are TRBV5-6 and TRBJ2-7; 7 bases are shared with TRBD2. Germline CDR1 is SGHDT and CDR2 is YYEEEE. The CDR3 covers 16 residues. V shed 2 bases, J shed 7 bases, and the junction held 15 bases outside the gene matches. The CDR3 sequence: CASSLPGTTTVGEQYF. The CDR3 DNA reads TGTGCCAGCAGCTTACCCGGGACTACCACCGTTGGGGAGCAGTACTTC.

This clone is labeled medium-sized. For the CDR3, the DNA is TGTGCCAGCAGTTTATACTCCGGGGTAGCTAACTATGGCTACACCTTC. Translated: CASSLYSGVANYGYTF. This rearrangement joins TRBV27 to TRBJ1-2; D unresolved. Germline loops: CDR1 MNHEY, CDR2 SMNVEV (reference sequence). The CDR3 has 16 amino acids. V lost 1 base and J lost 0, with 12 bases in between.

DNA of the CDR3: TGTGCCAGCAGCCAAAGGGGGATCTACGAGCAGTACTTC. This sequence encodes CASSQRGIYEQYF. This chain connects TRBV5-4 to TRBJ2-7; D is perhaps TRBD1 (6 bases). The V and J ends lost 4 bases and 3 bases respectively, with 11 bases between them. The germline V gene has CDR1 SGHNT and CDR2 YYREEE (reference sequence). CDR3 size: 13 residues. The whole variable domain, filled in from reference TRBV5-4 and TRBJ2-7, reads ETGVTQSPTHLIKTRGQQVTLRCSSQSGHNTVSWYQQALGQGPQFIFQYYREEENGRGNFPPRFSGLQFPNYSSELNVNALELDDSALYLCASSQRGIYEQYFGPGTRLTVT.

A few counts support this clone. CDR3 coding DNA: TGTGCCAGCGATCCGGGACAAGGCTACGAGCAGTACTTC. Protein product: CASDPGQGYEQYF. This chain uses TRBV7-9 with TRBJ2-7, with D tentatively TRBD1 (6 bases). V gave up 8 bases and J gave up 3 bases, with 14 bases separating them. The CDR3 runs to 13 residues. CDR1 and CDR2 from the germline V gene are SEHNR and FQNEAQ (reference sequence).

A few counts support this clone. The rearrangement joins TRBV19 to TRBJ2-2, with unresolved D. Germline loops: CDR1 LNHDA, CDR2 SQIVND (reference sequence). V was shortened by 0 bases and J by 1 base, with 3 bases between the two germline ends. The CDR3 is 14 amino acids. DNA for the CDR3: TGTGCCAGTAGTATAGAGGGGAACACCGGGGAGCTGTTTTTT. Amino acids: CASSIEGNTGELFF.

The rearrangement joins TRBV27 to TRBJ2-2; 8 bases line up with TRBD2. J gave up 6 bases and V 8 bases, and 23 bases lay outside the gene matches. CDR1 and CDR2 (germline): MNHEY, SMNVEV (reference sequence). This CDR3 has 19 residues. DNA of the CDR3: TGTGCCAGCCCGTTATGGGAAACTAGCGGAGGCTGGTCTGCCGGGGAGCTGTTTTTT. Amino acids: CASPLWETSGGWSAGELFF.

This clone was seen a handful of times. Given a much more abundant clone one base away, this may be a read error. The V and J genes are TRBV2 and TRBJ2-7, with 7 bases aligning to TRBD2. Germline V gene lookup returns CDR1 SNHLY and CDR2 FYNNEI. CDR3 length: 14 amino acids. CDR3 amino acids: CARSERSGRDEQYF. As DNA, the CDR3 is TGTGCCCGCAGTGAAAGGTCTGGGAGGGACGAGCAGTACTTC. Supplemented by reference TRBV2 and TRBJ2-7, the full variable domain reads EPEVTQTPSHQVTQMGQEVILRCVPISNHLYFYWYRQILGQKVEFLVSFYNNEISEKSEIFDDQFSVERPDGSNFTLKIRSTKLEDSAMYFCARSERSGRDEQYFGPGTRLTVT.

This clone rates as medium-sized. The V call is TRBV4-1, the J call TRBJ2-7; TRBD2 matches at 8 bases. CDR3 length equals 18 residues. CDR1 MGHRA and CDR2 YSYEKL come from the germline V gene. Trimming at V came to 1 base and at J to 0 bases, leaving 11 bases not matched to a gene. CDR3 coding DNA: TGCGCCAGCAGCCAAGGGGGCAGCGGGGGCGCAGACTCCTACGAGCAGTACTTC. The encoded protein is CASSQGGSGGADSYEQYF.

The V and J genes are TRBV4-1 and TRBJ1-1; 9 nucleotides align to TRBD1. Germline-derived CDR1 and CDR2 are MGHRA and YSYEKL. The CDR3 contains 17 residues. The V gene end was trimmed by 0 bases and the J gene end by 0 bases; junction bases not matched to a gene: 5. The CDR3 protein is CASSQDRWTGVNTEAFF. CDR3 nucleotides: TGCGCCAGCAGCCAAGATCGGTGGACAGGGGTGAACACTGAAGCTTTCTTT.

V and J are TRBV19 and TRBJ1-2; D uncertain. Germline values: CDR1 LNHDA, CDR2 SQIVND (reference sequence). CDR3 length: 16 amino acids. V was pared by 1 base and J by 0 bases, with 12 bases between. CDR3: CASSIVFLGTNYGYTF. The CDR3 bases are TGTGCCAGTAGTATAGTATTCTTGGGAACTAACTATGGCTACACCTTC.

This clone was seen a few times. The junction shows a germline mismatch at one end, possibly a read error. The J gene is TRBJ2-7, the V gene TRBV6-4; 9 nucleotides agree with TRBD2. This CDR3 contains 17 residues. CDR1 and CDR2 from the germline V gene are MRHNA and SNTAGT. CDR3 in amino acids: CASSYSTAAGGTYEQYF. As DNA, the CDR3 is TGTGCCAGCAGTTACTCGACGGCAGCGGGGGGAACCTACGAGCAGTACTTC.

The chain joins TRBV5-5 to TRBJ1-2; a possible D gene is TRBD1 (6 bases). The CDR3 sequence is 15 residues long. The V end lost 4 bases, the J end lost 7 bases, and 20 bases lay between the germline ends. The germline V gene encodes CDR1 SGHKS and CDR2 YYEKEE (reference sequence). This CDR3 reads CASSPLEGDPGGYTF. The CDR3 DNA reads TGTGCCAGCAGCCCGCTCGAGGGGGATCCGGGTGGCTACACCTTC.

This CDR3 is CASSLSPTGNYEQYF. CDR3 DNA sequence: TGTGCCAGCAGTTTATCCCCTACCGGTAACTACGAGCAGTACTTC. The rearrangement uses TRBV27 and TRBJ2-7; D is ambiguous. Trimming cost V 0 bases and J 3 bases, with 12 bases left between them. Germline V lookup: CDR1 MNHEY, CDR2 SMNVEV (reference sequence). This CDR3 contains 15 residues.

In this sample, this clone turned up a few times. A much larger clone differs by one base, so this may be a read error. V usage is TRBV27 and J usage is TRBJ2-7; 10 bases match TRBD2. This CDR3 region has 16 residues. CDR1 and CDR2 (germline): MNHEY, SMNVEV (reference sequence). Trimming cost V 5 bases and J 2 bases; bases outside gene matches: 9. In nucleotides, the CDR3 is TGTGCCAGCAGTGTGGTTCGAGCGGGGGGGCCCTACGAGCAGTACTTC. Its translation: CASSVVRAGGPYEQYF.

This sequence joins TRBV7-6 and TRBJ1-1; 7 bases agree with TRBD1. Trimming removed 1 base from V and 3 bases from J; junction bases left unmatched: 5. In germline, CDR1 is SGHVS, CDR2 FNYEAQ. The CDR3 length is 15 residues. The CDR3 here is CASSLGGGGDTEAFF. In nucleotides, the CDR3 is TGTGCCAGCAGCTTAGGAGGAGGGGGCGACACTGAAGCTTTCTTT.

In this sample, this clone turned up a few times. Being one base from a much bigger clone, this may be a read error. CDR3 coding DNA: TGCAGCGTCGCCGTGACAGGGGGACCATCGAACACTGAAGCTTTCTTT. Translation: CSVAVTGGPSNTEAFF. The gene calls are TRBV29-1 and TRBJ1-1, with 9 bases that match TRBD1. The length of the CDR3 is 16 residues. Losses at the gene ends were 6 bases for V and 1 base for J; bases not matched to a gene: 12. CDR1 is SQVTM, CDR2 ANQGSEA, per germline. Variable domain in full (rest from reference TRBV29-1 and TRBJ1-1): SAVISQKPSRDICQRGTSLTIQCQVDSQVTMMFWYRQQPGQSLTLIATANQGSEATYESGFVIDKFPISRPNLTFSTLTVSNMSPEDSSIYLCSVAVTGGPSNTEAFFGQGTRLTVV.

V usage is TRBV27 and J usage is TRBJ1-5; D not resolved. There are 17 residues in the CDR3. The V gene's germline CDR1 is MNHEY and CDR2 SMNVEV (reference sequence). V was trimmed by 3 bases and J by 7 bases, leaving 22 bases between them. The CDR3 protein is CASSFKGAGLIGQPQHF. For the CDR3, the DNA is TGTGCCAGCAGTTTTAAGGGCGCCGGTCTCATCGGGCAGCCCCAGCATTTT.